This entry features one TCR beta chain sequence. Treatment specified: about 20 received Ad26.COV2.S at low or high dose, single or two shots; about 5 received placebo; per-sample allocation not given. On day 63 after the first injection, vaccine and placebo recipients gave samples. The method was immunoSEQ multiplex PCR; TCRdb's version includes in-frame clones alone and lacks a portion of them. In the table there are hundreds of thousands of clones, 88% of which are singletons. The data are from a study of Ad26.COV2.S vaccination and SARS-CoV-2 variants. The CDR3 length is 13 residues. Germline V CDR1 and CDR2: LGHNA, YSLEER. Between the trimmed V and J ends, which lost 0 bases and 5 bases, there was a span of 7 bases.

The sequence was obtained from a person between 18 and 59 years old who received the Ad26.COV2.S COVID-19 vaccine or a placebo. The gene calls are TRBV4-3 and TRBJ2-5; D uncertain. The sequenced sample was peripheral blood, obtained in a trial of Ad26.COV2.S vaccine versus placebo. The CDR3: CASSQDFPETQYF. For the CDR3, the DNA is TGCGCCAGCAGCCAAGATTTCCCGGAGACCCAGTACTTC.